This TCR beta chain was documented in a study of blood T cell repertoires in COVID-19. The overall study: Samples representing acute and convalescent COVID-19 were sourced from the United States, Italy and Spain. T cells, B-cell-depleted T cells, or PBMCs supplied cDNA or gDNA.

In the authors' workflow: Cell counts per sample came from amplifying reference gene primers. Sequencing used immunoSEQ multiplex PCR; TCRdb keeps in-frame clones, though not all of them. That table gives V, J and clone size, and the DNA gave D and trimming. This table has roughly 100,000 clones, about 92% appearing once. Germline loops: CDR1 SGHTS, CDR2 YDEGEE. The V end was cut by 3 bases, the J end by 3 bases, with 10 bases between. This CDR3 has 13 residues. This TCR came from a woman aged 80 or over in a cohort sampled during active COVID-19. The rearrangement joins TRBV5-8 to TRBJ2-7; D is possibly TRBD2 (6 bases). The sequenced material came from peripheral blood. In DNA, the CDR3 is TGTGCCAGCAGCTCGGACTATTTCTACGAGCAGTACTTC. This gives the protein CASSSDYFYEQYF.